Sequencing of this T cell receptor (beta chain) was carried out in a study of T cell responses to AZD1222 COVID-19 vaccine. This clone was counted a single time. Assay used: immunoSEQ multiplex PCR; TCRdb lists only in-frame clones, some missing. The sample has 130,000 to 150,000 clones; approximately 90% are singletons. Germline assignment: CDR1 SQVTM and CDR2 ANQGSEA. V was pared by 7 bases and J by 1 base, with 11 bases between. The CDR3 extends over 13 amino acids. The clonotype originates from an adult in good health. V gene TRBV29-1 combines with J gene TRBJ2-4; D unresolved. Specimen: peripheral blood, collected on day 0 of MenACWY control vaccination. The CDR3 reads CSAGYEAKNIQYF. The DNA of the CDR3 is TGCAGCGCGGGCTATGAGGCCAAAAACATTCAGTACTTC.